This paragraph reports one T cell receptor beta chain. The data belong to a study of blood T cell repertoires in COVID-19. For the study at large: Samples came from the United States, Italy and Spain, spanning acute and convalescent COVID-19. The analysed material was cDNA or gDNA that came from T cells, B-cell-depleted T cells, or PBMCs.

V gave up 4 bases and J gave up 7 bases, with 12 bases separating them. The CDR3 length is 13 residues. Germline V gene sequence: CDR1 SGHRS, CDR2 YFSETQ. Original analysis: From reference gene primer amplification, estimates of nucleated cell counts were derived. Data came from immunoSEQ multiplex PCR; TCRdb stores just in-frame clones and leaves some out. D and trimming were read from the DNA, whereas the V and J calls and clone size are those reported in that table. The sample lists 40,000 to 60,000 clones; 70% to 90% were seen once. The source of this sequence is a human donor in a cohort sampled during active COVID-19. The sample comprised peripheral blood. The chain is built from TRBV5-1 and TRBJ2-1, with D tentatively TRBD2 (6 bases). The chain's CDR3 is CASSRDWSNEQFF. The CDR3 DNA reads TGCGCCAGCAGCCGGGACTGGTCAAATGAGCAGTTCTTC.